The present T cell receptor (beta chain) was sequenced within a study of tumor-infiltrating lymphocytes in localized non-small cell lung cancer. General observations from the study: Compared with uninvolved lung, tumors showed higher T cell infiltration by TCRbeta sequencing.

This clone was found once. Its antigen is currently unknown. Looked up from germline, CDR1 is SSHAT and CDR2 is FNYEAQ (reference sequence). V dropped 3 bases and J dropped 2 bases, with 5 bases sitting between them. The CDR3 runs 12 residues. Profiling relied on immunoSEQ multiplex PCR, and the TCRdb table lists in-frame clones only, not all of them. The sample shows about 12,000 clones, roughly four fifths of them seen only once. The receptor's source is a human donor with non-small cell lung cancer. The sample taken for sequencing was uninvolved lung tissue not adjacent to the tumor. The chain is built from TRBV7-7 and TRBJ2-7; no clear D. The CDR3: CASSFTAYEQYF. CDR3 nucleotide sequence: TGTGCCAGCAGCTTTACAGCCTACGAGCAGTACTTC. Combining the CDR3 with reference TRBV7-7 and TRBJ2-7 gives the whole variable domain GAGVSQSPRYKVTKRGQDVTLRCDPISSHATLYWYQQALGQGPEFLTYFNYEAQPDKSGLPSDRFSAERPEGSISTLTIQRTEQRDSAMYRCASSFTAYEQYFGPGTRLTVT.